These T cell receptor beta chains were read from a single sample in a study of T cells after yellow fever vaccination. MiXCR, run by TCRdb on the 5' RACE reads, gives a single entry per CDR3 protein. Here the sample spans some 420,000 distinct CDR3 sequences, roughly a sixth being singletons. The sample here was PBMCs, taken before the yellow fever booster vaccination. The receptors were sampled from a man aged 18-30 years who received the YFV17D yellow fever vaccine. Each CDR3 is given with its conserved first and last residue.

J gene: TRBJ1-5; V gene: TRBV12-3/TRBV12-4; CDR3 protein: CASSLALGGIGPQHF
J gene: TRBJ1-1; V gene: TRBV12-3/TRBV12-4; CDR3 protein: CASSMRQGRGEAFF
J gene: TRBJ2-5; V gene: TRBV7-2; CDR3 protein: CASSSRTSGKETQYF
J gene: TRBJ2-2; V gene: TRBV7-9; CDR3 protein: CASSSWTGSSVTGELFF
J gene: TRBJ2-5; V gene: TRBV12-3/TRBV12-4; CDR3 protein: CASSFARVGETQYF
J gene: TRBJ2-3; V gene: TRBV20-1; CDR3 protein: CSASPRLAGSSTDTQYF
J gene: TRBJ1-2; V gene: TRBV27; CDR3 protein: CASSSVRDYGYTF
J gene: TRBJ2-7; V gene: TRBV6-2/TRBV6-3; CDR3 protein: CASSTTLYEQYF
J gene: TRBJ2-2; V gene: TRBV7-8; CDR3 protein: CASSPPLGELNTGELFF
J gene: TRBJ2-3; V gene: TRBV5-1; CDR3 protein: CASSDLRVARTDTQYF
J gene: TRBJ1-2; V gene: TRBV12-3/TRBV12-4; CDR3 protein: CASSLRDTAYGYTF
J gene: TRBJ2-3; V gene: TRBV7-2; CDR3 protein: CASSLANREADTQYF
J gene: TRBJ2-7; V gene: TRBV12-5; CDR3 protein: CASGSDRRQYF
J gene: TRBJ1-1; V gene: TRBV7-9; CDR3 protein: CASSPQLRVGTEAFF
J gene: TRBJ2-1; V gene: TRBV6-5; CDR3 protein: CASSYGGTEQFF
J gene: TRBJ2-3; V gene: TRBV7-2; CDR3 protein: CASSARGDITDTQYF
J gene: TRBJ2-5; V gene: TRBV5-5; CDR3 protein: CASSFNPLTGVLQETQYF
J gene: TRBJ2-3; V gene: TRBV27; CDR3 protein: CASWGLWSTDTQYF
J gene: TRBJ2-2; V gene: TRBV15; CDR3 protein: CATSRDFGLPRAGELFF
J gene: TRBJ1-2; V gene: TRBV5-1; CDR3 protein: CASSEGHGEDYGYTF
J gene: TRBJ2-1; V gene: TRBV5-6; CDR3 protein: CASSFETVHYNEQFF
J gene: TRBJ1-6; V gene: TRBV15; CDR3 protein: CATSRGGDSPLHF
J gene: TRBJ2-4; V gene: TRBV4-1; CDR3 protein: CASSRVGESRAKNIQYF
J gene: TRBJ1-5; V gene: TRBV12-3/TRBV12-4; CDR3 protein: CASRQYGQPQHF
J gene: TRBJ2-7; V gene: TRBV7-9; CDR3 protein: CASSHSGGIEQYF
J gene: TRBJ2-7; V gene: TRBV6-2/TRBV6-3; CDR3 protein: CASKLDRGQGAYEQYF
J gene: TRBJ1-2; V gene: TRBV10-1; CDR3 protein: CASSESRGGGYTF
J gene: TRBJ2-3; V gene: TRBV24-1; CDR3 protein: CATRATGDTDTQYF
J gene: TRBJ1-5; V gene: TRBV3-1; CDR3 protein: CASSRQGNNQPQHF
J gene: TRBJ1-5; V gene: TRBV20-1; CDR3 protein: CSASLWVPGDSNQPQHF
J gene: TRBJ1-1; V gene: TRBV5-1; CDR3 protein: CASSPYRGNTEAFF
J gene: TRBJ2-7; V gene: TRBV7-2; CDR3 protein: CASSLAAAGGSYEQYF
J gene: TRBJ2-3; V gene: TRBV5-1; CDR3 protein: CASSSLAGYSPTDTQYF
J gene: TRBJ1-1; V gene: TRBV5-1; CDR3 protein: CASSLVQGASEAFF
J gene: TRBJ1-2; V gene: TRBV3-1; CDR3 protein: CASSHKGSLVGGYTF
J gene: TRBJ1-5; V gene: TRBV27; CDR3 protein: CASSLQGANQPQHF
J gene: TRBJ1-5; V gene: TRBV4-2; CDR3 protein: CASSQDPGVSNQPQHF
J gene: TRBJ2-7; V gene: TRBV18; CDR3 protein: CASSPPGQSDEQYF
J gene: TRBJ2-3; V gene: TRBV7-9; CDR3 protein: CASSPDSGGAQDTQYF
J gene: TRBJ1-4; V gene: TRBV7-2; CDR3 protein: CASSPAGTGLGKLFF
J gene: TRBJ2-5; V gene: TRBV20-1; CDR3 protein: CSAIKETQYF
J gene: TRBJ1-4; V gene: TRBV5-1; CDR3 protein: CASSLAPGEKLFF
J gene: TRBJ1-2; V gene: TRBV5-1; CDR3 protein: CASSDDRGDYGYTF
J gene: TRBJ2-2; V gene: TRBV20-1; CDR3 protein: CSVGQGTGELFF
J gene: TRBJ2-3; V gene: TRBV4-1; CDR3 protein: CASSQQFRPDTQYF
J gene: TRBJ1-6; V gene: TRBV5-5; CDR3 protein: CASSAETLGSPLHF
J gene: TRBJ2-1; V gene: TRBV28; CDR3 protein: CASSLGWGEQFF
J gene: TRBJ2-2; V gene: TRBV7-9; CDR3 protein: CASSLARTGVWAGELFF
J gene: TRBJ2-1; V gene: TRBV4-3; CDR3 protein: CASSPGLAPYNEQFF
J gene: TRBJ2-7; V gene: TRBV12-3/TRBV12-4; CDR3 protein: CASSPTSGSYEQYF
J gene: TRBJ2-3; V gene: TRBV9; CDR3 protein: CASSVELAGDRSTDTQYF
J gene: TRBJ2-1; V gene: TRBV27; CDR3 protein: CASKRTGGSYNEQFF
J gene: TRBJ2-5; V gene: TRBV7-2; CDR3 protein: CASSRDRVSETQYF
J gene: TRBJ1-2; V gene: TRBV20-1; CDR3 protein: CSAPRPGQGVYGYTF
J gene: TRBJ1-3; V gene: TRBV6-6; CDR3 protein: CASRGDTSGNTIYF
J gene: TRBJ1-2; V gene: TRBV6-5; CDR3 protein: CASSYSTDLYGYTF
J gene: TRBJ2-6; V gene: TRBV4-2; CDR3 protein: CASSRALRGANVLTF
J gene: TRBJ1-6; V gene: TRBV19; CDR3 protein: CASSMGPRSDSPLHF
J gene: TRBJ1-2; V gene: TRBV28; CDR3 protein: CASSLDGQPHTF
J gene: TRBJ1-3; V gene: TRBV7-9; CDR3 protein: CASSGQNSAGNTIYF